The 12 T cell receptor beta chains presented below share a single source sample, sequenced in a study of blood T cell repertoires in COVID-19. The protocol was immunoSEQ multiplex PCR, while the TCRdb copy is restricted to in-frame clones and leaves out a portion. The sample consists of some 180,000 clones, 65% to 85% of them appearing once. Sequencing used peripheral blood. These receptors all stem from a woman aged 40 to 50 with COVID-19, enrolled during active disease.

This rearrangement joins TRBV11-1 to TRBJ1-1, with D uncertain. Trimming cost V 3 bases and J 1 base, with 6 bases left between them. This CDR3 has 13 residues. Germline V CDR1 and CDR2: SGHAT, FQDESV (reference sequence). The CDR3 is CASSFRGNTEAFF. As DNA, the CDR3 is TGTGCCAGCAGCTTTCGGGGGAACACTGAAGCTTTCTTT.

The J gene is TRBJ1-3, the V gene TRBV9, with TRBD1 matching over 9 bases. This CDR3 region has 18 residues. Germline V gives CDR1 SGDLS, CDR2 YYNGEE. The trim removed 3 bases at V and 2 bases at J, leaving 12 bases unmatched. The CDR3 nucleotides read TGTGCCAGCAGCGCCGGACAGGGGAGAGAACAAGCTGGAAACACCATATATTTT. Translating gives CASSAGQGREQAGNTIYF.

The genes are TRBV2 and TRBJ1-4, with D perhaps matching TRBD1 (6 bases). The CDR3 sequence is 13 residues long. Per germline, CDR1 SNHLY and CDR2 FYNNEI. Trimming removed 5 bases at V and 7 bases at J, with 11 bases between. The CDR3 coding sequence is TGTGCCAGCAGTTCTGGGACAAGTGAAAAACTGTTTTTT. Protein sequence: CASSSGTSEKLFF.

Here the CDR3 reads CASSDPTGKAYGYTF. Here the CDR3 DNA reads TGTGCCAGCAGTGACCCAACAGGGAAAGCCTATGGCTACACCTTC. J is TRBJ1-2 and V is TRBV25-1, with D perhaps TRBD1 (6 bases). The germline V gene encodes CDR1 MGHDK and CDR2 SYGVNS. V shed 3 bases and J shed 4 bases, with 15 bases lying between them. This CDR3 contains 15 residues.

A remark on this clone: As the CDR3 is not closed by the conserved phenylalanine or tryptophan, this likely results from a read error. Because the CDR3's place on the DNA is in doubt, the DNA is left out and the CDR3 is given as listed by TCRdb. The rearrangement uses TRBV10-3 and TRBJ1-2. The length of the CDR3 is 9 amino acids, counting both ends. Germline assignment: CDR1 ENHRY and CDR2 SYGVKD. CDR3 amino acids: CAIVDTLTG.

The chain combines TRBV3-1 (or the pseudogene TRBV3-2) with TRBJ1-5; 8 bases agree with TRBD1. This CDR3 has 15 residues. Germline CDR1 LGHDT, CDR2 YNNKEL (reference sequence). Trimming removed 5 bases from V and 5 bases from J; junction bases left unmatched: 8. The CDR3 DNA follows: TGTGCCAGCAGCGTTGGGACAGGTGGTTATCAGCCCCAGCATTTT. It encodes CASSVGTGGYQPQHF.

In its sample, this clone was seen a few times. The rearrangement uses TRBV10-3 and TRBJ1-4; D is ambiguous. Trimming took off 4 bases at V and 8 bases at J, with 14 bases between the two ends. There are 14 residues in the CDR3. Germline CDR1 ENHRY, CDR2 SYGVKD. This CDR3 reads CAISGTGVGEKLFF. The CDR3 bases are TGTGCCATCAGTGGTACGGGAGTGGGGGAAAAACTGTTTTTT.

The chain's CDR3 is CASSLTGDQPQHF. CDR3 nucleotide sequence: TGCGCCAGCAGCCTTACAGGGGATCAGCCCCAGCATTTT. The chain is built from TRBV5-1 and TRBJ1-5; the match to TRBD1 covers 7 bases. There are 13 residues in the CDR3. V lost 4 bases, J lost 5 bases, and 3 bases stayed unmatched. CDR1 SGHRS and CDR2 YFSETQ come from the germline V gene. Full variable domain (remainder filled in from reference TRBV5-1 and TRBJ1-5): KAGVTQTPRYLIKTRGQQVTLSCSPISGHRSVSWYQQTPGQGLQFLFEYFSETQRNKGNFPGRFSGRQFSNSRSEMNVSTLELGDSALYLCASSLTGDQPQHFGDGTRLSIL.

In the case of this clone: This sample includes further DNA sequences coding for the same CDR3. The J gene is TRBJ2-7, the V gene TRBV9; 10 bases align to TRBD1. The CDR3 sequence is 13 residues long. Germline trimming cut 3 bases from V and 4 bases from J; bases unmatched to any gene: 1. The germline V gene has CDR1 SGDLS and CDR2 YYNGEE. The CDR3 coding sequence is TGTGCCAGCAGCGGACAGGGGGCTTACGAGCAGTACTTC. Translating it yields CASSGQGAYEQYF.

This clone was detected once. This chain uses TRBV28 with TRBJ1-2; D unresolved. Trimming stripped 2 bases from V and 8 bases from J, with 18 bases between. This CDR3 is 15 amino acids long. Germline CDR1 reads MDHEN; CDR2 reads SYDVKM. The CDR3 reads CASSLADMLRLGYTF. The CDR3 DNA follows: TGTGCCAGCAGTTTAGCAGACATGCTCCGCCTGGGCTACACCTTC.

This sequence joins TRBV5-4 and TRBJ2-1, with D possibly being TRBD2 (6 bases). Germline V gene data show CDR1 as SGHNT and CDR2 as YYREEE (reference sequence). The CDR3 sequence is 17 residues long. V was clipped by 3 bases and J by 6 bases, with 22 bases between them. This CDR3 reads CASSSLSVAAWSNEQFF. As DNA, the CDR3 is TGTGCCAGCAGCTCGCTCAGTGTAGCGGCGTGGAGCAATGAGCAGTTCTTC.

This clone was counted many times. The V call is TRBV10-3, the J call TRBJ1-2; a possible D gene is TRBD1 (6 bases). Trimming took off 3 bases at V and 4 bases at J, with 9 bases between the two ends. Germline assignment: CDR1 ENHRY and CDR2 SYGVKD. The CDR3 extends over 13 amino acids. The CDR3 spells CAISDDRTYGYTF. CDR3 bases: TGTGCCATCAGTGATGACAGGACCTATGGCTACACCTTC.